Each of the 13 T cell receptor beta chains below was sequenced from the same sample in a study of shared clonotypes between healthy human individuals (dated by TCRdb to the early 2020s). Libraries were constructed by the immunoSEQ multiplex PCR assay. Imported from immuneACCESS, the table was reduced by TCRdb to in-frame sequences with V and J called. These copies leave out some clones; in studies compared against another copy, an unresolved V gene accounts for under half, and the cause of the remainder is not known. The sample records around 500,000 clones, less than 80% of which are singletons. The top ten hold over 10% of the sample. The sequenced sample consisted of PBMCs. These receptors originate from a woman in her thirties or forties in good health. Some clones in this sample may be carry-over from other donors' samples.

This chain uses TRBV28 with TRBJ1-5; D unclear. Germline CDR1 and CDR2: MDHEN and SYDVKM. The CDR3 length is 12 residues. Trimming removed 11 bases from V and 1 base from J, with 9 bases in between. The CDR3 protein is CAATVSNQPQHF. For the CDR3, the DNA is TGTGCCGCTACAGTAAGCAATCAGCCCCAGCATTTT.

The rearrangement uses TRBV6-1 and TRBJ2-3, with 8 bases fitting TRBD2. V lost 9 bases, J lost 3 bases, and 8 bases stayed unmatched. The CDR3 sequence is 14 residues long. CDR1 and CDR2 from the germline V gene are MNHNS and SASEGT. The CDR3, as DNA: TGTGCCAGGTCAAGCGGGAGAGCGACAGATACGCAGTATTTT. Its translation: CARSSGRATDTQYF.

This clone was observed a few times. V gene TRBV15 combines with J gene TRBJ2-2, with D unclear. V was clipped by 0 bases and J by 4 bases, with 3 bases between them. The CDR3 spans 13 residues. The germline V gene encodes CDR1 LNHNV and CDR2 YYDKDF (reference sequence). The CDR3 bases are TGTGCCACCAGCAGAGATCGCACCGGGGAGCTGTTTTTT. It translates to CATSRDRTGELFF. Full variable domain (missing parts from reference TRBV15 and TRBJ2-2): DAMVIQNPRYQVTQFGKPVTLSCSQTLNHNVMYWYQQKSSQAPKLLFHYYDKDFNNEADTPDNFQSRRPNTSFCFLDIRSPGLGDTAMYLCATSRDRTGELFFGEGSRLTVL.

This clone was picked up a small number of times. The chain couples TRBV7-8 to TRBJ2-1; either TRBD1 or TRBD2 may supply D (5 bases each). Trimming stripped 1 base from V and 2 bases from J, with 12 bases between. The CDR3 sequence is 16 residues long. Germline assignment: CDR1 SGHVS and CDR2 FQNEAQ. CDR3 residues: CASSLVGGGAYNEQFF. In DNA form, the CDR3 reads TGTGCCAGCAGCTTAGTTGGGGGTGGGGCCTACAATGAGCAGTTCTTC.

The chain uses TRBV4-1 and TRBJ2-7; D may be TRBD2 (5 bases). This CDR3 has 12 residues. V was shortened by 5 bases and J by 6 bases, with 11 bases between the two germline ends. Germline lookup yields CDR1 MGHRA and CDR2 YSYEKL. In nucleotides, the CDR3 is TGCGCCAGCAGCTACGGACTTGGCGAGCAGTACTTC. Translation gives CASSYGLGEQYF.

Comments on this clone: The sample holds other DNA sequences that translate to the same CDR3. This chain uses TRBV11-2 with TRBJ2-7; D is possibly TRBD2 (5 bases). Germline V gene lookup returns CDR1 SGHAT and CDR2 FQNNGV. There are 13 residues in the CDR3. The germline V and J ends were trimmed by 1 base and 2 bases, with 6 bases remaining between them. The CDR3 DNA reads TGTGCCAGCAGCTTAGGGACTGCCTACGAGCAGTACTTC. Protein: CASSLGTAYEQYF.

The chain combines TRBV7-8 with TRBJ2-5, with D unresolved. The CDR3 covers 13 residues. Per germline, CDR1 SGHVS and CDR2 FQNEAQ. V lost 0 bases, J lost 2 bases, and 4 bases lay in between. The DNA for the CDR3 is TGTGCCAGCAGCTTAGCTCAGCAAGAGACCCAGTACTTC. It translates to CASSLAQQETQYF.

The chain recombines TRBV6-1 with TRBJ1-5; D remains ambiguous. This CDR3 is built from 13 residues. Between the trimmed V and J ends, which lost 6 bases and 5 bases, there was a span of 11 bases. CDR1 and CDR2 from the germline V gene are MNHNS and SASEGT. CDR3 nucleotide sequence: TGTGCCAGCAGCCCTATACCTCATCAGCCCCAGCATTTT. Its translation: CASSPIPHQPQHF.

This clone came up many times. The chain uses TRBV7-2 and TRBJ1-5; D may be TRBD1 (5 bases). CDR1 and CDR2 (germline): SGHTA, FQGNSA. This CDR3 contains 14 residues. V was cut by 1 base and J by 2 bases, with 6 bases left in between. In DNA form, the CDR3 reads TGTGCCAGCAGCTTAGAAGGGGGCAATCAGCCCCAGCATTTT. Its translation: CASSLEGGNQPQHF.

The chain combines TRBV19 with TRBJ2-7; D remains unclear. The CDR3 covers 13 residues. Germline CDR1 is LNHDA and CDR2 is SQIVND (reference sequence). Between the trimmed V and J ends, which lost 3 bases and 4 bases, there was a span of 10 bases. CDR3 in DNA: TGTGCCAGTAGTATGTTTTCCGGGTACGAGCAGTACTTC. Translating gives CASSMFSGYEQYF.

This clone was detected only once. The chain has TRBV18 and TRBJ2-7; D not certain. Germline V gives CDR1 KGHSH, CDR2 LQKENI. The ends were cut back, 0 bases at V and 4 bases at J, with 10 bases in the middle. This CDR3 spans 14 amino acids. The CDR3 DNA follows: TGTGCCAGCTCACCACCGACGGCGGTTTACGAGCAGTACTTC. This gives the protein CASSPPTAVYEQYF.

The chain recombines TRBV5-1 with TRBJ2-7, with TRBD2 matching over 9 bases. The germline V gene has CDR1 SGHRS and CDR2 YFSETQ. V was clipped by 0 bases and J by 4 bases; unmatched bases: 5. CDR3 length: 15 amino acids. The CDR3 nucleotides are TGCGCCAGCAGCTTGGTGGGTAGCGGGAGTTACGAGCAGTACTTC. It translates to CASSLVGSGSYEQYF.

This clone was seen a handful of times. The same CDR3 can be traced to other DNA sequences in this sample. This chain links TRBV6-6 with TRBJ1-3; no clear D gene. Germline V gives CDR1 MNHNY, CDR2 SVGAGI (reference sequence). The CDR3 sequence is 14 residues long. V was shortened by 0 bases and J by 0 bases, with 3 bases between the two germline ends. The chain's CDR3 is CASSYSGSGNTIYF. For the CDR3, the DNA is TGTGCCAGCAGTTACTCGGGCTCTGGAAACACCATATATTTT.